The 24 T cell receptor beta chains in this list originate from one sample, sequenced in a study of shared T cell receptors in the human thymus. Sequenced by immunoSEQ multiplex PCR; TCRdb stores in-frame clones only, minus some. The sample has a few hundred thousand clones; 85% to 95% are singletons. The sample comprised thymocytes. The receptors were sampled from a human donor.

This chain connects TRBV14 to TRBJ1-3; D possibly corresponds to TRBD1 (5 bases). Trimming stripped 4 bases from V and 0 bases from J, with 10 bases between. Germline CDR1 is SGHDN and CDR2 is FVKESK. This CDR3 comprises 15 residues. CDR3 coding DNA: TGTGCCAGCAGCCTGGGGACCTTCTCTGGAAACACCATATATTTT. The encoded protein is CASSLGTFSGNTIYF.

This clone was detected only a few times. This rearrangement joins TRBV29-1 to TRBJ2-3; possible D gene TRBD2, 5 bases. There are 16 residues in the CDR3. Germline CDR1 and CDR2: SQVTM and ANQGSEA. V gave up 4 bases and J gave up 1 base, with 18 bases separating them. The CDR3 sequence is CSVVVWAGVRTDTQYF. The CDR3 bases are TGCAGCGTTGTAGTTTGGGCGGGTGTTCGCACAGATACGCAGTATTTT.

This clone was seen once. The chain recombines TRBV27 with TRBJ1-2; the match to TRBD1 covers 7 bases. In germline, CDR1 is MNHEY, CDR2 SMNVEV (reference sequence). V lost 6 bases to trimming and J lost 6 bases; unmatched junction nucleotides: 4. CDR3 size: 12 residues. DNA for the CDR3: TGTGCCAGCAGCGACAGGGTGCATGGCTACACCTTC. This sequence encodes CASSDRVHGYTF.

The chain employs TRBV6-1 and TRBJ2-7; a possible D gene is TRBD1 (5 bases). V was pared by 6 bases and J by 2 bases, with 11 bases between. Germline loops: CDR1 MNHNS, CDR2 SASEGT. The CDR3 contains 13 residues. CDR3 residues: CASSSGHTYEQYF. The CDR3 nucleotides read TGTGCCAGCAGCTCCGGACACACCTACGAGCAGTACTTC.

The sample holds one count of this clone. The rearrangement links TRBV30 to TRBJ1-1; weak D call: TRBD1 (5 bases). V lost 3 bases and J lost 4, with 15 bases in between. This CDR3 region has 14 residues. Germline assignment: CDR1 GTSNPN and CDR2 SVGIG (reference sequence). The CDR3 is CAWSAMGGITEAFF. DNA for the CDR3: TGTGCCTGGAGCGCTATGGGGGGGATCACTGAAGCTTTCTTT.

The chain links TRBV27 to TRBJ2-2; tentatively, D is TRBD1 or TRBD2 (5 bases each). Trimming took 5 bases from V and 6 from J, leaving 22 bases between them. CDR1 is MNHEY, CDR2 SMNVEV, per germline (reference sequence). The CDR3 is made up of 17 amino acids. CDR3 sequence reads: CASSPIKTDPGPGELFF. CDR3 DNA: TGTGCCAGCAGTCCTATTAAAACTGATCCGGGACCCGGGGAGCTGTTTTTT.

The chain joins TRBV19 to TRBJ1-5; no reliable D call. This CDR3 has 17 amino acids. The V gene's germline CDR1 is LNHDA and CDR2 SQIVND (reference sequence). Trimming cost V 3 bases and J 0 bases, with 15 bases left between them. The CDR3 sequence: CASSMVHQEYSNQPQHF. The CDR3 nucleotides read TGTGCCAGTAGTATGGTGCACCAGGAGTATAGCAATCAGCCCCAGCATTTT.

Comments on this clone: Germline and junction disagree at one end, which may indicate a read error. This chain uses TRBV5-3 with TRBJ2-1; TRBD2 might be the D (5 bases). TRBV5-3 is labeled an ORF, and its function is uncertain. This CDR3 region has 13 residues. CDR3 amino acids: CASSSVAGNEQFF. The CDR3 nucleotides are TGTGCCAGCAGCTCCGTGGCGGGCAATGAGCAGTTCTTC.

The V call is TRBV30, the J call TRBJ1-1; no firm D call. Trimming stripped 0 bases from V and 6 bases from J, with 17 bases between. CDR1 and CDR2 from the germline V gene are GTSNPN and SVGIG (reference sequence). This CDR3 region has 15 residues. CDR3 coding DNA: TGTGCCTGGAGTGTACTTACATCCCTGACCCCTGAAGCTTTCTTT. Translation gives CAWSVLTSLTPEAFF.

J is TRBJ2-4 and V is TRBV29-1, with TRBD2 as a possible D gene (7 bases). Per germline, CDR1 SQVTM and CDR2 ANQGSEA. V lost 6 bases, J lost 6 bases, and 15 bases lay in between. The CDR3 runs 13 residues. The DNA for the CDR3 is TGCAGCGTGATACAGGGAGGGGCAAACATTCAGTACTTC. Its translation is CSVIQGGANIQYF.

The chain links TRBV30 to TRBJ2-1; 7 bases agree with TRBD2. V shed 6 bases and J 3 bases; nucleotides not matched to a gene: 8. This CDR3 is built from 14 residues. Germline lookup yields CDR1 GTSNPN and CDR2 SVGIG (reference sequence). The CDR3 spells CACPGLGVYNEQFF. The DNA of the CDR3 is TGTGCCTGTCCTGGACTAGGGGTCTACAATGAGCAGTTCTTC.

The chain combines TRBV28 with TRBJ2-7; 8 bases are shared with TRBD2. The V gene end was trimmed by 1 base and the J gene end by 7 bases; junction bases not matched to a gene: 12. Germline CDR1 MDHEN, CDR2 SYDVKM. The CDR3 has 16 amino acids. The chain's CDR3 is CASSLSPSGSGGEQYF. Written as DNA, the CDR3 is TGTGCCAGCAGTTTATCCCCCAGCGGGAGCGGGGGAGAGCAGTACTTC.

The chain's CDR3 is CASSLWTSSPLYEQYF. Written as DNA, the CDR3 is TGTGCCAGCAGTTTATGGACTAGTAGTCCACTCTACGAGCAGTACTTC. The J gene is TRBJ2-7, the V gene TRBV28; D possibly corresponds to TRBD2 (6 bases). The V gene's germline CDR1 is MDHEN and CDR2 SYDVKM. This CDR3 is built from 16 residues. Trimming removed 0 bases from V and 3 bases from J, with 15 bases in between.

V is TRBV28 and J is TRBJ2-1, with D tentatively TRBD2 (5 bases). CDR3 length: 13 residues. From germline, CDR1 is MDHEN and CDR2 SYDVKM. Trimming removed 3 bases at V and 6 bases at J, with 9 bases between. This CDR3 reads CASSFGGLNEQFF. The CDR3 DNA reads TGTGCCAGCAGTTTCGGCGGGCTCAATGAGCAGTTCTTC. Using reference TRBV28 and TRBJ2-1 for the parts outside the CDR3, the full variable domain is DVKVTQSSRYLVKRTGEKVFLECVQDMDHENMFWYRQDPGLGLRLIYFSYDVKMKEKGDIPEGYSVSREKKERFSLILESASTNQTSMYLCASSFGGLNEQFFGPGTRLTVL.

The chain recombines TRBV7-7 with TRBJ2-1; TRBD1 matches 7 bases. Trimming removed 5 bases from V and 3 bases from J; junction bases left unmatched: 7. CDR3 length equals 15 residues. CDR1 and CDR2 from the germline V gene are SSHAT and FNYEAQ (reference sequence). The CDR3 sequence is CASSTSSGGYNEQFF. CDR3 DNA sequence: TGTGCCAGCAGCACCTCTTCAGGGGGCTACAATGAGCAGTTCTTC.

This sequence joins TRBV7-2 and TRBJ2-7; no firm D call. Between the trimmed V and J ends, which lost 5 bases and 0 bases, there was a span of 17 bases. CDR3 length: 16 residues. Germline V CDR1 and CDR2: SGHTA, FQGNSA. The chain's CDR3 is CASSPDTPVSSYEQYF. CDR3 bases: TGTGCCAGCAGCCCTGACACCCCGGTTAGCTCCTACGAGCAGTACTTC.

The chain has TRBV27 and TRBJ2-3; D is perhaps TRBD1 (5 bases). Trimming stripped 4 bases from V and 1 base from J, with 18 bases between. The germline CDR1 and CDR2 sequences are MNHEY and SMNVEV (reference sequence). CDR3 length: 17 residues. The CDR3 DNA follows: TGTGCCAGCAGTTCCCCAAGGGGCCAGCTAGGCACAGATACGCAGTATTTT. Translation gives CASSSPRGQLGTDTQYF.

The V gene is TRBV6-1, the J gene TRBJ2-5, with 9 bases identical to TRBD2. This CDR3 comprises 21 residues. The trim removed 0 bases at V and 2 bases at J, leaving 19 bases unmatched. Germline V gives CDR1 MNHNS, CDR2 SASEGT. The CDR3 DNA reads as TGTGCCAGCAGTGAAGCGGGCGAGGGGCAGAAACTAGCGGGCGGGCAAGAGACCCAGTACTTC. Protein: CASSEAGEGQKLAGGQETQYF.

The chain joins TRBV11-2 to TRBJ1-2; maybe TRBD1 (6 bases). CDR1 and CDR2 from the germline V gene are SGHAT and FQNNGV. V shed 2 bases and J shed 3 bases, with 19 bases lying between them. The CDR3 sequence is 17 residues long. The DNA of the CDR3 is TGTGCCAGCAGCTTACCGGGGACAACGAATATCTACTATGGCTACACCTTC. Its translation: CASSLPGTTNIYYGYTF.

The CDR3 nucleotides are TGTGCCAGCAGTACCGACGGAAAGCAAGAGACCCAGTACTTC. It is translated as CASSTDGKQETQYF. This sequence joins TRBV6-4 and TRBJ2-5; no clear D gene. Germline lookup yields CDR1 MRHNA and CDR2 SNTAGT. The V and J ends lost 5 bases and 2 bases respectively, with 12 bases between them. The CDR3 extends over 14 amino acids.

V and J are TRBV5-1 and TRBJ2-2, with TRBD2 matching 7 bases. Germline CDR1 SGHRS, CDR2 YFSETQ. The CDR3 is made up of 16 amino acids. V lost 0 bases, J lost 7 bases, and 9 bases stayed unmatched. Here the CDR3 DNA reads TGCGCCAGCAGCTTGGTCCCAGGGAGGGACGGCGGGGAGCTGTTTTTT. Amino acid sequence: CASSLVPGRDGGELFF.

V gene TRBV28 combines with J gene TRBJ2-5; either TRBD1 or TRBD2 may supply D (6 bases each). The V gene lost 5 bases and the J gene lost 5 bases, with 15 bases spanning the gap. Germline V gene sequence: CDR1 MDHEN, CDR2 SYDVKM. The CDR3 has 14 amino acids. The CDR3 is CASSGGGVYETQYF. For the CDR3, the DNA is TGTGCCAGCAGTGGGGGCGGGGTCTACGAGACCCAGTACTTC.

The chain links TRBV7-8 to TRBJ1-1; D is undetermined. With 2 bases removed from V and 1 base from J, the gap between germline ends came to 8 bases. The length of the CDR3 is 14 residues. Germline assignment: CDR1 SGHVS and CDR2 FQNEAQ. The DNA of the CDR3 is TGTGCCAGCAGCTTAAGGTCAGGGAACACTGAAGCTTTCTTT. Translation: CASSLRSGNTEAFF.

The chain carries TRBV5-1 and TRBJ1-5; D perhaps matches TRBD1 (5 bases). This CDR3 contains 13 residues. Germline CDR1 SGHRS, CDR2 YFSETQ. Trimming removed 0 bases from V and 6 bases from J, with 7 bases in between. CDR3 sequence (DNA): TGCGCCAGCAGCTTGGAGGGACTTCAGCCCCAGCATTTT. It codes for CASSLEGLQPQHF.